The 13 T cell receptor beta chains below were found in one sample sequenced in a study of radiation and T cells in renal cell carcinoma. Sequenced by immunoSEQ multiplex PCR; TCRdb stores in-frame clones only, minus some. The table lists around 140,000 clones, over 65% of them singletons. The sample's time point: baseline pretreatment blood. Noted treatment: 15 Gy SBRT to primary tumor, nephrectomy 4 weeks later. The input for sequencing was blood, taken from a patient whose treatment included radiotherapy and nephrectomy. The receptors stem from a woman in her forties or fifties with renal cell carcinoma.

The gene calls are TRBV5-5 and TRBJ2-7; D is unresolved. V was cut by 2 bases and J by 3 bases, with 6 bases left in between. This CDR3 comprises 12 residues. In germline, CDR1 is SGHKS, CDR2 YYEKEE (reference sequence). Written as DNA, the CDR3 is TGTGCCAGCAGCTTAATCAGCTACGAGCAGTACTTC. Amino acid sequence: CASSLISYEQYF.

DNA of the CDR3: TGTGCCAGCAGTTTATCGAGGGGGGGTCCCACTGAAGCTTTCTTT. The encoded protein is CASSLSRGGPTEAFF. J is TRBJ1-1 and V is TRBV27, with TRBD1 as a possible D gene (6 bases). Germline V CDR1 and CDR2: MNHEY, SMNVEV (reference sequence). V gave up 0 bases and J gave up 4 bases, with 12 bases separating them. The CDR3 runs 15 residues.

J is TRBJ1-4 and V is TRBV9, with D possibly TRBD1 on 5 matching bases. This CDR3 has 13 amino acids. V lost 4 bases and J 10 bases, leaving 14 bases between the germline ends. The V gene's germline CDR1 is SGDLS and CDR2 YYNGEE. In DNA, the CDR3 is TGTGCCAGCAGCAAAGACAGTCAGTTAAAACTGTTTTTT. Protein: CASSKDSQLKLFF.

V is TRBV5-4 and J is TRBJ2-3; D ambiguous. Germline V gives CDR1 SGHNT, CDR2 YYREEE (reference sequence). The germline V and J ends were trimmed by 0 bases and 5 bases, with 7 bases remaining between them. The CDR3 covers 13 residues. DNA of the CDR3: TGTGCCAGCAGCTTGGACCCCCTAGATACGCAGTATTTT. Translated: CASSLDPLDTQYF.

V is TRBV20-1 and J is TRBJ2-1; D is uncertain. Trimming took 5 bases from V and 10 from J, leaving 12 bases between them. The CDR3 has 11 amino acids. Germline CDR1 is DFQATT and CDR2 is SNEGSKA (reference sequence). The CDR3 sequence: CSAASAGEQFF. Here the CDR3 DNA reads TGCAGTGCTGCCAGCGCCGGAGAGCAGTTCTTC.

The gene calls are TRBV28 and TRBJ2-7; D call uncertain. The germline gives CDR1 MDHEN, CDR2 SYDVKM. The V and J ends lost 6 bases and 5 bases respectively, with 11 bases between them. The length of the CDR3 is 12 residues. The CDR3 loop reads CASSPIIDEQYF. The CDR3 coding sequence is TGTGCCAGCAGCCCCATCATCGACGAGCAGTACTTC.

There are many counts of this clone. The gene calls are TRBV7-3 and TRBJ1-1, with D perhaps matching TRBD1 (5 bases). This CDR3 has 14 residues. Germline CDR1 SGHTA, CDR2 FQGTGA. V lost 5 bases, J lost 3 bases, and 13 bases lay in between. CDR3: CASSPLGGDTEAFF. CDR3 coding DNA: TGTGCCAGCAGCCCACTCGGGGGAGACACTGAAGCTTTCTTT.

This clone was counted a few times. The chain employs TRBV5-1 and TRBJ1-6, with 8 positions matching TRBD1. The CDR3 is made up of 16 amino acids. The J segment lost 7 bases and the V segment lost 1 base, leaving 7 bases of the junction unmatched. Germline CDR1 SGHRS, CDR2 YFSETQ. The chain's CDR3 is CASSLIPGQENSPLHF. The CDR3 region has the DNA TGCGCCAGCAGCTTGATCCCGGGACAGGAAAATTCACCCCTCCACTTT.

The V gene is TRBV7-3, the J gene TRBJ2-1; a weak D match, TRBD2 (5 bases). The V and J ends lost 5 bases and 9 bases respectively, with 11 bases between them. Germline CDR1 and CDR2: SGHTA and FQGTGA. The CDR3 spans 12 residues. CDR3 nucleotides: TGTGCCAGCAGCCGCGAAGGAGGTGAGCAGTTCTTC. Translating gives CASSREGGEQFF.

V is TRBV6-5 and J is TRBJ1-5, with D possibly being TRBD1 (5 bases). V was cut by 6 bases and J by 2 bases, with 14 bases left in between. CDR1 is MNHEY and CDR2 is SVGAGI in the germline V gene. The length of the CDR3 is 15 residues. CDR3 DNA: TGTGCCAGCAGACTCGGCTCCAGGGGCAATCAGCCCCAGCATTTT. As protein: CASRLGSRGNQPQHF.

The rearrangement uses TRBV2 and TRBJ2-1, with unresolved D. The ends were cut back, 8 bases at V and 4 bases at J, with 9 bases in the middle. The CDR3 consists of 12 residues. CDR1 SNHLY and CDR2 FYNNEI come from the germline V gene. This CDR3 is CASRRLYNEQFF. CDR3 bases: TGTGCCAGCCGACGACTGTACAATGAGCAGTTCTTC.

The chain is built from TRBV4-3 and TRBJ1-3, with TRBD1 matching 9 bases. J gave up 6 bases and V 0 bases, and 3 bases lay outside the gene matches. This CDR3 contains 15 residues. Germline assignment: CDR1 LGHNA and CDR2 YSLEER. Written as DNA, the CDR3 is TGCGCCAGCAGCCAAGATGGGACAGGGAAAAACACCATATATTTT. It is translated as CASSQDGTGKNTIYF.

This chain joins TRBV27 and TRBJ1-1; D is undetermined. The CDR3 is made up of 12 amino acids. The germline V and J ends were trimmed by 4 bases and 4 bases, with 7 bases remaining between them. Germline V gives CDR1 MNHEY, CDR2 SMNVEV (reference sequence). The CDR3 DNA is TGTGCCAGCAGTTCGGCAGGCACTGAAGCTTTCTTT. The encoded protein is CASSSAGTEAFF.